These 27 T cell receptor beta chains originate from one sample sequenced in a study of PD-1 blockade in classical Hodgkin lymphoma. Time point described: cycle 4 day 1 (C4D1), after five to seven weeks of nivolumab. Each patient relapsed following autologous stem cell transplantation, and prior brentuximab vedotin exposure differed. Profiled with immunoSEQ multiplex PCR; TCRdb holds only in-frame clones, not every one. Of 50,000 or so clones listed, around 91% are singletons. The sample was peripheral blood mononuclear cells (PBMCs), taken before the fourth cycle of nivolumab. Receptors originate from a human donor with classical Hodgkin lymphoma.

The V and J genes are TRBV27 and TRBJ1-1; D ambiguous. CDR3 length: 13 amino acids. Germline-derived CDR1 and CDR2 are MNHEY and SMNVEV (reference sequence). Trimming stripped 7 bases from V and 11 bases from J, with 20 bases between. This chain's CDR3 is CASKLIEDSGAFF. As DNA, the CDR3 is TGTGCCAGCAAACTTATCGAGGACTCTGGTGCTTTCTTT.

This chain joins TRBV30 and TRBJ2-3, with D possibly matching TRBD2 (6 bases). Looked up from germline, CDR1 is GTSNPN and CDR2 is SVGIG (reference sequence). There are 13 residues in the CDR3. The germline V and J ends were trimmed by 4 bases and 1 base, with 9 bases remaining between them. DNA for the CDR3: TGTGCCTGGACCCCGGGGGGCACAGATACGCAGTATTTT. Translation: CAWTPGGTDTQYF.

This chain joins TRBV19 and TRBJ1-1; perhaps TRBD1 as D (6 bases). V lost 7 bases to trimming and J lost 10 bases, with 13 bases between them. CDR1 is LNHDA, CDR2 SQIVND, per germline (reference sequence). The CDR3 is 11 residues long. The CDR3 sequence: CASMRGVGAFF. CDR3 sequence (DNA): TGTGCCAGTATGAGGGGGGTTGGAGCTTTCTTT.

The chain links TRBV11-2 to TRBJ2-1; the match to TRBD1 covers 9 bases. The CDR3 loop spans 15 amino acids. The V gene's germline CDR1 is SGHAT and CDR2 FQNNGV. Trimming at V came to 3 bases and at J to 0 bases, leaving 0 bases not matched to a gene. CDR3 bases: TGTGCCAGCAGCTTGGGACAGGGCTCCTACAATGAGCAGTTCTTC. Protein sequence: CASSLGQGSYNEQFF.

J is TRBJ2-5 and V is TRBV30; 14 bases map to TRBD2. This CDR3 has 15 amino acids. Germline V CDR1 and CDR2: GTSNPN, SVGIG (reference sequence). V lost 5 bases to trimming and J lost 4 bases; unmatched junction nucleotides: 6. CDR3 amino acids: CAWSAGLAGAETQYF. The CDR3 DNA reads as TGTGCCTGGTCCGCGGGACTAGCGGGAGCAGAGACCCAGTACTTC.

V usage is TRBV5-6 and J usage is TRBJ2-1, with D tentatively TRBD2 (6 bases). Deletions cut 3 bases from V and 7 bases from J, with 20 bases between. In germline, CDR1 is SGHDT, CDR2 YYEEEE. This CDR3 contains 16 residues. CDR3 in amino acids: CASSSGPSGTWNEQFF. The CDR3 DNA is TGTGCCAGCAGCTCAGGCCCATCGGGGACTTGGAATGAGCAGTTCTTC.

The J gene is TRBJ2-3, the V gene TRBV27; the match to TRBD2 covers 10 bases. Unmatched junction bases numbered 3, after V lost 5 bases and J lost 1 base. This CDR3 comprises 15 residues. Per germline, CDR1 MNHEY and CDR2 SMNVEV (reference sequence). CDR3 nucleotides: TGTGCCAGCAGTGAAGGGACTAGCGGCACAGATACGCAGTATTTT. Translated: CASSEGTSGTDTQYF.

Of note for this clone: The germline gene is not matched at one end of the junction; a read error may be the cause. The V and J genes are TRBV7-7 and TRBJ2-1; 7 bases fit TRBD2. The CDR3 extends over 15 amino acids. The germline V gene encodes CDR1 SSHAT and CDR2 FNYEAQ (reference sequence). The CDR3 spells CASSASGTSYNEQFF. The CDR3 coding sequence is TGTGCTAGCAGCGCTAGCGGAACCTCCTACAATGAGCAGTTCTTC.

The chain combines TRBV7-3 with TRBJ1-1; no definite D call. CDR1 SGHTA and CDR2 FQGTGA come from the germline V gene. The CDR3 is made up of 10 amino acids. V lost 2 bases, J lost 9 bases, and 4 bases lay in between. The CDR3 reads CASSLCQAFF. The CDR3 bases are TGTGCCAGCAGCTTATGTCAAGCTTTCTTT.

In its sample, this clone was seen a few times. This chain uses TRBV2 with TRBJ2-7; D gene ambiguous. Trimming stripped 8 bases from V and 3 bases from J, with 17 bases between. The CDR3 is 14 residues long. The germline gives CDR1 SNHLY, CDR2 FYNNEI. Written as DNA, the CDR3 is TGTGCCAGCGGACGGAACGTCGACTTCTACGAGCAGTACTTC. This sequence encodes CASGRNVDFYEQYF.

This chain connects TRBV10-3 to TRBJ1-2; maybe TRBD1 (5 bases). V lost 4 bases and J lost 7, with 10 bases in between. The CDR3 runs 12 residues. Germline CDR1 is ENHRY and CDR2 is SYGVKD. CDR3 sequence: CAISGQGSGYTF. As DNA, the CDR3 is TGTGCCATCAGTGGGCAGGGAAGTGGCTACACCTTC.

The rearrangement links TRBV27 to TRBJ1-2; 8 bases match TRBD1. The ends lost 2 bases at V and 5 bases at J; junction bases unmatched: 4. The CDR3 contains 14 residues. In germline, CDR1 is MNHEY, CDR2 SMNVEV (reference sequence). The CDR3 DNA is TGTGCCAGCAGTTTAACCGGGACAGGATATGGCTACACCTTC. It codes for CASSLTGTGYGYTF.

With regard to this clone: A read error may be the cause here, since a much bigger clone is one base away. Other DNA sequences of this sample code for an identical CDR3. This chain joins TRBV6-5 and TRBJ2-7; no clear D. Trimming pared 0 bases from V and 3 bases from J, leaving 6 bases between. The length of the CDR3 is 13 residues. Germline loops: CDR1 MNHEY, CDR2 SVGAGI. In DNA, the CDR3 is TGTGCCAGCAGTTACTCGGGAAGCTACGAGCAGTACTTC. It codes for CASSYSGSYEQYF.

V is TRBV18 and J is TRBJ2-4, with TRBD1 as a possible D gene (5 bases). The CDR3 is 15 amino acids. Germline CDR1 KGHSH, CDR2 LQKENI. The germline V and J ends were trimmed by 0 bases and 6 bases, with 12 bases remaining between them. CDR3 protein: CASSPPLRDVNIQYF. CDR3 DNA: TGTGCCAGCTCACCACCCCTCAGGGATGTAAACATTCAGTACTTC. Supplemented by reference TRBV18 and TRBJ2-4, the full variable domain reads NAGVMQNPRHLVRRRGQEARLRCSPMKGHSHVYWYRQLPEEGLKFMVYLQKENIIDESGMPKERFSAEFPKEGPSILRIQQVVRGDSAAYFCASSPPLRDVNIQYFGAGTRLSVL.

The J gene is TRBJ1-2, the V gene TRBV9; D is ambiguous. Germline CDR1 reads SGDLS; CDR2 reads YYNGEE. V lost 1 base, J lost 0 bases, and 7 bases lay in between. The length of the CDR3 is 14 residues. The CDR3 loop reads CASSVQTSNYGYTF. CDR3 in DNA: TGTGCCAGCAGCGTACAGACATCTAACTATGGCTACACCTTC.

The V call is TRBV6-1, the J call TRBJ2-7; no definite D call. Germline lookup yields CDR1 MNHNS and CDR2 SASEGT. There are 15 residues in the CDR3. V lost 3 bases and J lost 1, with 13 bases in between. CDR3 region: CASSEHSKSSYEQYF. CDR3 nucleotides: TGTGCCAGCAGTGAGCATAGCAAATCGTCCTACGAGCAGTACTTC.

This clone was found a few times. The chain joins TRBV7-9 to TRBJ1-1; D possibly corresponds to TRBD1 (5 bases). Germline CDR1 is SEHNR and CDR2 is FQNEAQ (reference sequence). The CDR3 sequence is 12 residues long. The V gene lost 8 bases and the J gene lost 8 bases, with 15 bases spanning the gap. CDR3 region: CASVRDGLEAFF. The CDR3, as DNA: TGTGCCAGCGTTAGGGACGGGTTAGAAGCTTTCTTT.

This clone was observed a handful of times. The chain recombines TRBV27 with TRBJ1-2; D not resolved. CDR1 and CDR2 from the germline V gene are MNHEY and SMNVEV (reference sequence). This CDR3 contains 13 residues. With 4 bases removed from V and 3 bases from J, the gap between germline ends came to 9 bases. In DNA, the CDR3 is TGTGCCAGCAGTTCGGGGATTTACTATGGCTACACCTTC. The encoded protein is CASSSGIYYGYTF.

The chain carries TRBV7-2 and TRBJ1-4, with 7 bases fitting TRBD1. Germline CDR1 SGHTA, CDR2 FQGNSA. Trimming cost V 5 bases and J 7 bases; bases outside gene matches: 7. The CDR3 covers 14 residues. The CDR3 DNA reads TGTGCCAGCAGCCCGGACAGGCTTAGTGAAAAACTGTTTTTT. This codes for CASSPDRLSEKLFF. Full variable domain (missing parts from reference TRBV7-2 and TRBJ1-4): GAGVSQSPSNKVTEKGKDVELRCDPISGHTALYWYRQSLGQGLEFLIYFQGNSAPDKSGLPSDRFSAERTGGSVSTLTIQRTQQEDSAVYLCASSPDRLSEKLFFGSGTQLSVL.

This clone occurred once. V gene TRBV19 combines with J gene TRBJ2-6; D remains unclear. The CDR3 totals 13 residues. Germline lookup yields CDR1 LNHDA and CDR2 SQIVND (reference sequence). The germline V and J ends were trimmed by 11 bases and 1 base, with 9 bases remaining between them. CDR3 region: CAAGKSGANVLTF. DNA for the CDR3: TGTGCCGCCGGAAAATCTGGGGCCAACGTCCTGACTTTC.

CDR3 sequence (DNA): TGTGCCAGCAGTCTAGCGGGACCCCAAGAGACCCAGTACTTC. This sequence encodes CASSLAGPQETQYF. The genes are TRBV5-4 and TRBJ2-5; TRBD2 aligns across 9 bases. CDR1 and CDR2 from the germline V gene are SGHNT and YYREEE (reference sequence). With V trimmed by 5 bases and J by 1 base, 3 bases remained unmatched. The CDR3 totals 14 residues.

This chain uses TRBV25-1 with TRBJ1-2; no clear D gene. The CDR3 sequence is 13 residues long. Germline V lookup: CDR1 MGHDK, CDR2 SYGVNS. The V gene lost 8 bases and the J gene lost 1 base, with 11 bases spanning the gap. DNA for the CDR3: TGTGCCAGCTACTCACAAGATAACTATGGCTACACCTTC. Its protein is CASYSQDNYGYTF.

In regard to this clone: The sample carries other DNA sequences with the same CDR3. The chain employs TRBV18 and TRBJ2-5; D gene ambiguous. V lost 2 bases, J lost 5 bases, and 9 bases lay in between. The germline gives CDR1 KGHSH, CDR2 LQKENI. The CDR3 covers 13 residues. The CDR3 reads CASSPGVGETQYF. The DNA for the CDR3 is TGTGCCAGCTCACCAGGGGTAGGGGAGACCCAGTACTTC.

The chain employs TRBV10-1 and TRBJ2-3; 8 bases match TRBD2. V dropped 5 bases and J dropped 3; count of bases not matched to a gene: 7. This CDR3 has 15 amino acids. CDR1 and CDR2 from the germline V gene are WNHNN and SYGVQD (reference sequence). This CDR3 reads CASSPSGSETDTQYF. CDR3 sequence (DNA): TGCGCCAGCAGTCCCAGCGGGAGTGAAACAGATACGCAGTATTTT.

This clone was recorded once. The V and J genes are TRBV27 and TRBJ2-1, with 11 bases matching TRBD2. V lost 3 bases, J lost 7 bases, and 2 bases stayed unmatched. This CDR3 spans 14 amino acids. Germline CDR1 and CDR2: MNHEY and SMNVEV (reference sequence). The CDR3 DNA follows: TGTGCCAGCAGTTTTCGACTAGCGGGGAATGAGCAGTTCTTC. Translating gives CASSFRLAGNEQFF.

On this clone itself: The same CDR3 also results from other DNA sequences found in this sample. V and J are TRBV5-8 and TRBJ1-1; no firm D call. Germline CDR1 SGHTS, CDR2 YDEGEE. CDR3 length equals 13 residues. V was pared by 4 bases and J by 1 base, with 8 bases between. The CDR3 region has the DNA TGTGCCAGCAGCCTTCCGGGGAACACTGAAGCTTTCTTT. It specifies CASSLPGNTEAFF. Based on the CDR3 plus reference TRBV5-8 and TRBJ1-1, the full variable domain is EAGVTQSPTHLIKTRGQQATLRCSPISGHTSVYWYQQALGLGLQFLLWYDEGEERNRGNFPPRFSGRQFPNYSSELNVNALELEDSALYLCASSLPGNTEAFFGQGTRLTVV.

The chain has TRBV5-4 and TRBJ1-3; 7 bases line up with TRBD1. After removal of 1 base from V and 5 bases from J, the junction contained 6 bases not matched to a gene. The CDR3 loop spans 15 amino acids. CDR1 and CDR2 from the germline V gene are SGHNT and YYREEE (reference sequence). CDR3 sequence: CASSLITGERNTIYF. Written as DNA, the CDR3 is TGTGCCAGCAGCTTGATCACAGGGGAAAGAAACACCATATATTTT.